The entry that follows covers one T cell receptor (beta chain) sequence. Germline V lookup: CDR1 MDHEN, CDR2 SYDVKM. CDR3 length equals 12 residues. Trimming left V 1 base short and J 7 bases short, with 4 bases between. The record originates from a study of blood T cells in healthy people across ages. A second roughly 6 to 11 cycle PCR used barcoded and J-beta primers. TCRdb re-called the 5' RACE reads through MiXCR, storing one row per CDR3 protein. The table records around 1,900,000 distinct CDR3 sequences, roughly two fifths of them present only once. This receptor was obtained from a human donor in good health. V gene TRBV28 combines with J gene TRBJ1-4; D gene uncertain. What was sequenced was blood. The CDR3 coding sequence is TGTGCCAGCAGTTTATTCTTTGAAAAACTGTTTTTT. This codes for CASSLFFEKLFF.